The rows below give T cell receptor beta chains drawn from one sample of a study of shared clonotypes between healthy human individuals. Produced via immunoSEQ multiplex PCR; TCRdb's table is partial and in-frame only. The data hold hundreds of thousands of clones, with about 74% observed a single time. The specimen was memory CD4+ T cells sorted from blood. Receptors originate from a man under 40 in good health. The CDR3 runs from the conserved cysteine through the conserved F or W. D genes are given only for firm matches. A clone size is listed for some rows: how often the clone was seen (once, few, many), or a class if it is expanded.

j_call | cdr3_length | d_call | v_call | clone_size | cdr3_nt | cdr3_aa
TRBJ1-5 | 14 | - | TRBV19 | - | TGTGCCAGTAGTAGACGGGGAAGCAATCAGCCCCAGCATTTT | CASSRRGSNQPQHF
TRBJ2-1 | 12 | - | TRBV28 | - | TGTGCCAGCACCCGTGACCATCATGAGCAGTTCTTC | CASTRDHHEQFF
TRBJ1-1 | 14 | - | TRBV5-1 | - | TGCGCCAGCAGCGTGGGGGACCATAACACTGAAGCTTTCTTT | CASSVGDHNTEAFF
TRBJ2-1 | 16 | TRBD1 | TRBV4-3 | - | TGCGCCAGCAGCCAAGCCGGGACAGGGTCACGGAATGAGCAGTTCTTC | CASSQAGTGSRNEQFF
TRBJ1-1 | 11 | - | TRBV20-1 | - | TGCAGTGCTAGAGACAGGCCCGTCGTCCCGTTT | CSARDRPVVPF
TRBJ2-3 | 16 | - | TRBV29-1 | - | TGCAGCGTTGGGCTAGCGTCGGGGATGAGCACAGATACGCAGTATTTT | CSVGLASGMSTDTQYF
TRBJ1-4 | 14 | - | TRBV10-3 | few | TGTGCCATCAGTGAATCGGCCGGGAAGGAAAAACTGTTTTTT | CAISESAGKEKLFF
TRBJ2-7 | 13 | - | TRBV29-1 | few | TGCAGCGTTGGAGGGGCACTTAGGAACGAGCAGTACTTC | CSVGGALRNEQYF
TRBJ1-1 | 11 | TRBD1 | TRBV28 | - | TGTGCCAGCCTTTTCAGGGGGCGAGCTTTCTTT | CASLFRGRAFF
TRBJ2-3 | 15 | - | TRBV5-1 | - | TGCGCCAGCAACGCGGCGCGACAGCACACAGATACGCAGTATTTT | CASNAARQHTDTQYF
TRBJ1-2 | 14 | - | TRBV7-2 | once | TGTGCCAGCAGCTTAGTCCGGGGCGACTATGGCTACACCTTC | CASSLVRGDYGYTF
TRBJ1-5 | 14 | - | TRBV5-5 | - | TGTGCCAGCAGCCAGACCAGCTCTAATCAGCCCCAGCATTTT | CASSQTSSNQPQHF
TRBJ2-3 | 15 | - | TRBV5-1 | - | TGCGCCAGCAGCTTGGAGGGTACGGGGTCATATACGCAGTATTTT | CASSLEGTGSYTQYF
TRBJ1-5 | 15 | - | TRBV5-6 | many | TGTGCCAGCAGCTTAAACGGAGGGGAGAATCAGCCCCAGCATTTT | CASSLNGGENQPQHF
TRBJ2-5 | 13 | - | TRBV6-1 | - | TGTGCCAGCAGGAACACGGATCAAGAGACCCAGTACTTC | CASRNTDQETQYF
TRBJ2-7 | 14 | - | TRBV4-3 | few | TGCGCCAGCAGCCAAGATGAGGGAGGATACGAGCAGTACTTC | CASSQDEGGYEQYF
TRBJ2-7 | 15 | - | TRBV2 | few | TGTGCCAGCAGATTTGACAGTCCGGTTCTCTACGAGCAGTACTTC | CASRFDSPVLYEQYF
TRBJ2-5 | 15 | TRBD1 | TRBV7-2 | - | TGTGCCAGCAGCAGAACTAGGACAGGGGCAGAGACCCAGTACTTC | CASSRTRTGAETQYF
TRBJ2-2 | 13 | TRBD1 | TRBV29-1 | - | TGCAGCGTCCCCCGACAGGGCACCGGGGAGCTGTTTTTT | CSVPRQGTGELFF
TRBJ2-3 | 13 | - | TRBV29-1 | - | TGCAGCGTTTCCCCCTGGAGCACAGATACGCAGTATTTT | CSVSPWSTDTQYF
TRBJ2-7 | 15 | - | TRBV27 | few | TGTGCCAGCAGTTTATTCCCAGGGAGCTCCTACGAGCAGTACTTC | CASSLFPGSSYEQYF
TRBJ2-7 | 15 | TRBD2 | TRBV19 | - | TGTGCCAGTAGTATACTGACTAGCGGGAGCTACGAGCAGTACTTC | CASSILTSGSYEQYF
TRBJ1-2 | 15 | - | TRBV19 | - | TGTGCCAGTAGTACTAGGACAGTACTCTCCTTGGACTACACCTTC | CASSTRTVLSLDYTF
TRBJ1-3 | 11 | - | TRBV7-6 | once | TGTGCCAGCACAGCGGGAAACACCATATATTTT | CASTAGNTIYF
TRBJ1-1 | 14 | - | TRBV6-5 | - | TGTGCCAGCAGTTACGGGGACCGATCAGTCGGGGCTTTCTTT | CASSYGDRSVGAFF
TRBJ2-7 | 15 | - | TRBV19 | - | TGTGCCAGTAGTAGGGGGGACTTAGACCTGAGCGAGCAGTACTTC | CASSRGDLDLSEQYF
TRBJ2-7 | 12 | TRBD1 | TRBV29-1 | - | TGCAGCGTTGCGACAGGGGTCGACGAGCAGTACTTC | CSVATGVDEQYF
TRBJ1-5 | 14 | - | TRBV6-1 | few | TGTGCCAGCAGTGTACAGGGTTTAGGTCAGCCCCAGCATTTT | CASSVQGLGQPQHF
TRBJ2-7 | 14 | TRBD2 | TRBV10-3 | - | TGTGCCATCAGCACACTAGCGGGCTCCTACGAGCAGTACTTC | CAISTLAGSYEQYF
TRBJ2-1 | 13 | - | TRBV7-3 | - | TGTGCCAGCAGCGGTAGCTTAGGCAATGAGCAGTTCTTC | CASSGSLGNEQFF
TRBJ2-7 | 15 | - | TRBV18 | few | TGTGCCAGCTCAGTCCACCGGGACGAGGCCTACGAGCAGTACTTC | CASSVHRDEAYEQYF
TRBJ1-2 | 13 | - | TRBV5-4 | - | TGTGCCAGCAGAAAGGACAGCGTCTATGGCTACACCTTC | CASRKDSVYGYTF
TRBJ2-5 | 14 | - | TRBV29-1 | - | TGCAGCGTTGCAATCGACGGGGACCAAGAGACCCAGTACTTC | CSVAIDGDQETQYF
TRBJ2-4 | 18 | - | TRBV15 | - | TGTGCCACCAGCAGAGATTTAGGTACAGGACAAGCCAAAAACATTCAGTACTTC | CATSRDLGTGQAKNIQYF
TRBJ2-7 | 15 | TRBD1 | TRBV4-2 | few | TGTGCCAGCAGCCAAGAGGGACAGGGGGGTAGGGAGCAGTACTTC | CASSQEGQGGREQYF
TRBJ2-4 | 17 | - | TRBV27 | few | TGTGCCAGCAGTTTAGGACAGCCTCATCTACCCAAAAACATTCAGTACTTC | CASSLGQPHLPKNIQYF
TRBJ1-1 | 13 | - | TRBV18 | - | TGTGCCAGCTCACCAGGGATTAACACTGAAGCTTTCTTT | CASSPGINTEAFF
TRBJ2-7 | 11 | - | TRBV5-1 | few | TGCGCCAGCAGCTTACACACAGAGCAGTACTTC | CASSLHTEQYF
TRBJ2-1 | 15 | TRBD2 | TRBV19 | few | TGTGCCAGTAGTATGGGTGCTAGCGGGAGTAATGAGCAGTTCTTC | CASSMGASGSNEQFF
TRBJ2-1 | 17 | - | TRBV7-2 | - | TGTGCCAGCAGCGGAGGGCCCCTAGCGTTGAGCCCCAATGAGCAGTTCTTC | CASSGGPLALSPNEQFF
TRBJ2-5 | 15 | - | TRBV19 | - | TGTGCCAGTAGTAGTGTCCAGGGACCTGGGGAGACCCAGTACTTC | CASSSVQGPGETQYF
TRBJ2-4 | 14 | - | TRBV30 | - | TGTGCCTGGAGTTTTGGTCTAGCCAAAAACATTCAGTACTTC | CAWSFGLAKNIQYF
TRBJ2-5 | 16 | TRBD2 | TRBV7-2 | - | TGTGCCAGCAGCGGACGACTAGCGGGAGTTGGGGAGACCCAGTACTTC | CASSGRLAGVGETQYF
TRBJ2-7 | 13 | - | TRBV28 | - | TGTGCCAGCAGTTTATCTCCCTCCTACGAGCAGTACTTC | CASSLSPSYEQYF
TRBJ2-5 | 13 | TRBD1 | TRBV7-9 | many | TGTGCCAGCAGCCCCAGGGGGCCGGAGACCCAGTACTTC | CASSPRGPETQYF
TRBJ2-3 | 15 | - | TRBV6-1 | - | TGTGCCAGTCGGAGGTACAGGGTTCCTGAAGATACGCAGTATTTT | CASRRYRVPEDTQYF